The rows below give T cell receptor beta chains drawn from one sample of a study of cytomegalovirus exposure and HLA in healthy donors. Assay used: immunoSEQ multiplex PCR; TCRdb lists only in-frame clones, some missing. The sample has around 190,000 clones, around 77% seen once. Sample: PBMCs. The receptors shown here come from a woman between 25 and 40 years old in good health and CMV-seronegative. The CDR3 runs from the conserved cysteine through the conserved F or W. D genes are given only for firm matches. Expanded clones get a size class; other rows say once, few or many, or leave the size out.

cdr3_length	j_call	v_call	d_call	clone_size	cdr3_aa	cdr3_nt
14	TRBJ2-1	TRBV5-1	TRBD2	-	CASSWSGRANEQFF	TGCGCCAGCAGCTGGAGCGGGAGGGCCAATGAGCAGTTCTTC
14	TRBJ2-7	TRBV6-1	TRBD2	once	CASSPSGESYEQYF	TGTGCCAGCAGTCCTAGCGGGGAGTCTTACGAGCAGTACTTC
11	TRBJ2-7	TRBV2	-	-	CASSSLYGQYF	TGTGCCAGCAGTTCGTTATACGGGCAGTACTTC
15	TRBJ2-1	TRBV6-1	TRBD2	-	CASGRGGSSYNEQFF	TGTGCCAGCGGGAGGGGAGGGAGCTCCTACAATGAGCAGTTCTTC
13	TRBJ2-2	TRBV27	-	-	CASTFTLPGELFF	TGTGCCAGCACCTTTACTCTCCCCGGGGAGCTGTTTTTT
13	TRBJ2-7	TRBV5-1	TRBD2	-	CASSPTSGYEQYF	TGCGCCAGCAGTCCAACTAGCGGCTACGAGCAGTACTTC
16	TRBJ2-1	TRBV7-8	-	once	CASSQGYGLSRREQFF	TGTGCCAGCAGCCAGGGGTACGGTCTGTCGAGACGTGAGCAGTTCTTC
19	TRBJ2-2	TRBV4-2	TRBD2	-	CASNVLPGTSGRGTGELFF	TGTGCCAGCAATGTCTTACCCGGGACTAGCGGGAGGGGCACCGGGGAGCTGTTTTTT
13	TRBJ2-1	TRBV27	TRBD2	-	CASSFWGEGEQFF	TGTGCCAGCAGTTTTTGGGGGGAGGGTGAGCAGTTCTTC
17	TRBJ2-7	TRBV27	TRBD2	-	CASSLLGVAGEHYEQYF	TGTGCCAGCAGTTTATTGGGAGTAGCGGGGGAGCACTACGAGCAGTACTTC
13	TRBJ2-2	TRBV28	-	-	CASSSHGTGELFF	TGTGCCAGCAGTTCCCACGGGACCGGGGAGCTGTTTTTT
14	TRBJ2-3	TRBV7-6	-	-	CASSYGGIGDTQYF	TGTGCCAGCAGCTATGGAGGGATCGGAGATACGCAGTATTTT
14	TRBJ2-3	TRBV2	-	-	CASSEQGSTDTQYF	TGTGCCAGCAGTGAACAGGGTTCCACAGATACGCAGTATTTT
15	TRBJ1-1	TRBV2	-	-	CASRPLAGAGTEAFF	TGTGCCAGCAGGCCCCTGGCAGGGGCTGGCACTGAAGCTTTCTTT
17	TRBJ2-3	TRBV2	TRBD2	once	CASSEIGLAGITDTQYF	TGTGCCAGCAGTGAAATAGGGCTAGCGGGAATCACAGATACGCAGTATTTT
15	TRBJ1-2	TRBV12-5	TRBD1	-	CASGIATGGDHGYTF	TGTGCTAGTGGTATTGCAACAGGGGGCGATCATGGCTACACCTTC
13	TRBJ2-3	TRBV4-2	-	-	CASSQDGADTQYF	TGTGCCAGCAGCCAAGATGGGGCGGATACGCAGTATTTT
15	TRBJ2-1	TRBV28	TRBD2	-	CASSPSGRMYNEQFF	TGTGCCAGCAGTCCCAGCGGGAGGATGTACAATGAGCAGTTCTTC
14	TRBJ1-1	TRBV2	-	few	CASSDNGGYTEAFF	TGTGCCAGCAGTGACAACGGAGGATACACTGAAGCTTTCTTT
12	TRBJ2-5	TRBV29-1	TRBD1	-	CSVSGQGETQYF	TGCAGCGTTTCTGGACAGGGAGAGACCCAGTACTTC
12	TRBJ2-1	TRBV27	-	-	CASTGAYNEQFF	TGTGCCAGCACCGGGGCCTACAATGAGCAGTTCTTC
18	TRBJ2-5	TRBV15	TRBD2	once	CATSRDRLGWSGRETQYF	TGTGCCACCAGCAGAGATCGTTTGGGGTGGAGCGGGAGGGAGACCCAGTACTTC
18	TRBJ2-2	TRBV5-1	TRBD1	-	CASSLGAVWTGLTGELFF	TGCGCCAGCAGCTTGGGTGCTGTGTGGACAGGGCTCACCGGGGAGCTGTTTTTT
13	TRBJ1-1	TRBV28	-	-	CASSLLYRTEAFF	TGTGCCAGCAGTTTGCTCTACCGGACTGAAGCTTTCTTT
13	TRBJ1-2	TRBV4-1	-	-	CASSRTGGADYTF	TGCGCCAGCAGCCGTACAGGTGGCGCTGACTACACCTTC
14	TRBJ2-7	TRBV6-1	TRBD2	-	CASSEAGGLYEQYF	TGTGCCAGCAGTGAAGCGGGAGGGCTCTACGAGCAGTACTTC
15	TRBJ2-7	TRBV5-6	-	once	CASFAGADFSYEQYF	TGTGCCAGCTTCGCGGGGGCCGACTTCTCCTACGAGCAGTACTTC
16	TRBJ1-6	TRBV15	-	-	CATSRVGGSKGSPLHF	TGTGCCACCAGCAGAGTTGGGGGCAGCAAGGGCTCACCCCTCCACTTT
14	TRBJ1-2	TRBV2	TRBD1	-	CANGRDRGFYGYTF	TGTGCCAACGGGCGGGACAGGGGATTTTATGGCTACACCTTC
14	TRBJ2-5	TRBV14	-	-	CASSQVRYLETQYF	TGTGCCAGCAGCCAAGTACGCTATCTGGAGACCCAGTACTTC
13	TRBJ2-2	TRBV2	-	-	CASSGYNTGELFF	TGTGCCAGCAGTGGCTATAACACCGGGGAGCTGTTTTTT
15	TRBJ2-5	TRBV5-6	TRBD1	-	CASSLDRGWVETQYF	TGTGCCAGCAGCTTGGACAGGGGGTGGGTAGAGACCCAGTACTTC
16	TRBJ2-7	TRBV7-6	TRBD1	-	CASSLVGDRGFDEQYF	TGTGCCAGCAGCTTAGTAGGGGACAGGGGTTTTGACGAGCAGTACTTC
15	TRBJ1-5	TRBV6-1	TRBD1	-	CASSETGGSNQPQHF	TGTGCCAGCAGTGAAACAGGGGGCAGCAATCAGCCCCAGCATTTT
15	TRBJ2-1	TRBV7-2	TRBD2	-	CASSLQASGINEQFF	TGTGCCAGCAGCTTACAGGCTAGCGGGATAAATGAGCAGTTCTTC
16	TRBJ2-2	TRBV7-6	TRBD2	few	CASSLALAGNTGELFF	TGTGCCAGCAGCTTAGCGCTAGCGGGAAACACCGGGGAGCTGTTTTTT
14	TRBJ2-7	TRBV6-5	TRBD2	-	CASSSSGGRYEQYF	TGTGCCAGCAGTTCTAGCGGGGGGCGCTACGAGCAGTACTTC
14	TRBJ1-1	TRBV27	TRBD1	-	CASTPTGGNTEAFF	TGTGCCAGCACCCCGACAGGGGGGAACACTGAAGCTTTCTTT
12	TRBJ2-7	TRBV10-2	-	-	CASSEFSGTHCF	TGCGCCAGCAGTGAGTTCTCCGGGACTCACTGCTTC
17	TRBJ1-1	TRBV9	TRBD1	-	CASSVVGTGGGNTEAFF	TGTGCCAGCAGCGTAGTTGGGACAGGGGGCGGGAACACTGAAGCTTTCTTT
16	TRBJ2-1	TRBV4-1	TRBD2	-	CASSQAQRGAYNEQFF	TGCGCCAGCAGCCAAGCCCAGCGGGGGGCCTACAATGAGCAGTTCTTC
13	TRBJ2-3	TRBV7-3	-	-	CASSLIGLDTQYF	TGTGCCAGCAGCTTAATCGGGTTAGATACGCAGTATTTT
13	TRBJ1-2	TRBV5-6	-	-	CASSLGTAYGYTF	TGTGCCAGCAGCTTGGGGACAGCCTATGGCTACACCTTC
12	TRBJ2-7	TRBV30	-	-	CAWSRSVYEQYF	TGTGCCTGGAGTCGTTCGGTCTACGAGCAGTACTTC
17	TRBJ1-5	TRBV18	-	-	CASSPSFAPGGNQPQHF	TGTGCCAGCTCACCGTCTTTTGCCCCGGGGGGCAATCAGCCCCAGCATTTT
14	TRBJ1-2	TRBV28	-	-	CASSLSGNLYGYPF	TGTGCCAGCAGTTTATCAGGAAACCTCTATGGCTACCCCTTC
14	TRBJ2-3	TRBV29-1	TRBD1	-	CSVTRQGRTDTQYF	TGCAGCGTTACACGACAGGGACGCACAGATACGCAGTATTTT
15	TRBJ2-5	TRBV5-1	-	-	CASSLMGSTRETQYF	TGCGCCAGCAGCTTGATGGGTAGCACTCGAGAGACCCAGTACTTC
15	TRBJ1-6	TRBV27	TRBD1	few	CASSLSTGGNSPLHF	TGTGCCAGCAGTTTAAGCACAGGGGGGAATTCACCCCTCCACTTT
14	TRBJ1-1	TRBV19	-	-	CASRAGLRNTEAFF	TGTGCCAGTAGGGCGGGACTCAGGAACACTGAAGCTTTCTTT
17	TRBJ2-3	TRBV14	TRBD2	-	CASSQVPSGDPADTQYF	TGTGCCAGCAGCCAAGTGCCTAGCGGTGACCCGGCAGATACGCAGTATTTT
15	TRBJ2-3	TRBV5-1	-	-	CASSLVGARTDTQYF	TGCGCCAGCAGCTTGGTAGGGGCCCGAACAGATACGCAGTATTTT
13	TRBJ2-7	TRBV6-5	-	-	CASVGHNYYEQYF	TGTGCCAGCGTCGGTCACAACTACTACGAGCAGTACTTC
12	TRBJ2-1	TRBV5-1	TRBD2	-	CASSRGLDEQFF	TGCGCCAGCAGCAGGGGACTAGATGAGCAGTTCTTC
16	TRBJ2-3	TRBV4-2	TRBD2	few	CASSQLSGRKGDTQYF	TGTGCCAGCAGCCAATTGAGCGGGAGGAAGGGAGATACGCAGTATTTT
12	TRBJ2-7	TRBV6-9	TRBD1	-	CASSYMTGQGAF	TGTGCCAGCAGTTATATGACCGGACAGGGGGCGTTC
12	TRBJ2-7	TRBV14	-	-	CASSRDHYEQYF	TGTGCCAGCAGCCGCGATCATTACGAGCAGTACTTC
14	TRBJ2-3	TRBV6-1	TRBD2	-	CATRAGLSTDTQYF	TGTGCCACCAGAGCGGGACTTAGCACAGATACGCAGTATTTT
15	TRBJ2-1	TRBV5-4	-	-	CASSLGPGPYNEQFF	TGTGCCAGCAGTTTGGGCCCTGGGCCCTACAATGAGCAGTTCTTC